This TCR beta chain was recorded in a study of T cells in placental villitis. With respect to the entire study: Placental TCR-beta repertoires were compared across villitis of unknown etiology, gestational-age-matched unaffected controls, and infectious villitis in order to test an allograft-versus-infection hypothesis. Overall study outcomes, separate from this receptor: Sequencing bulk tissue could not tell helper, regulatory or cytotoxic T cells apart, could not separate maternal from fetal T cells, and left out gamma-delta receptors. Paraffin blocks contained small amounts of decidua, so some captured T cells, especially in controls, may have been decidual rather than villous infiltrates. Expanded clones in villitis of unknown etiology were found to be largely private to each placenta, suggesting the absence of a single initiating antigen. CMV-specific clone frequencies were higher in infectious CMV cases than in villitis of unknown etiology (0.011 vs 0.001), which did not differ from controls. Clonality was higher in villitis of unknown etiology placentae than in controls (median about 0.059 versus 0.0061, p=0.0025), which points to clonal expansion.

This clone showed up just a few times. Its antigen is currently not known. No clone much larger than this one lies a single base away; base qualities are absent. The junction shows trimming of 4 bases on V and 7 bases on J, plus 19 bases between the germline ends. CDR3 length: 16 amino acids, cysteine to phenylalanine. Only CDR3 DNA is held: 48 bases, read in frame from base 1. The germline V gene gives CDR1 as SNHLY and CDR2 as FYNNEI. Using the immunoSEQ v4 bias-controlled multiplex PCR assay, run blinded to group allocation, TCR-beta CDR3 regions were amplified from genomic DNA. To estimate nucleated cell and T cell quantities per sample, reference gene primers were included together with the TCR-beta primers. Sequencing of the libraries was performed on an Illumina MiSeq with a 100-cycle paired-end protocol. For the original study's pipeline: In the immunoSEQ Analyzer software, diversity and richness were calculated, with richness measured by iChao1 and clonality based on Pielou evenness and Shannon diversity on a 0-1 scale where a higher value means less diversity. CDR3 amino acid sequences together with their V/J genes were searched in VDJdb for CMV, EBV and influenza A specificities using confidence 3 and substitution 2. The Morisita-Horn index was used to assess TCR-beta amino acid clonotype overlap between villitis of unknown etiology, infectious villitis and control repertoires. TCRdb re-hosts the immuneACCESS table, in-frame sequences only. Its copies lack some clones; in the studies checked, an unresolved V gene accounts for under half of them, and the cause for the rest is not known. V, J and clone size were drawn from that table, and D and trimming were deduced from the DNA. This sample lists just under 1,500 clones; around four fifths were detected once. The ten largest account for about 8% of the sample.

Using the Amsterdam Criteria, researchers selected more than 8 placentae that carried a pathological diagnosis of high-grade villitis of unknown etiology. Mothers with villitis of unknown etiology had significantly higher gravidity and parity and more prior miscarriages than control and infectious villitis groups. After delivery, the placentae were collected and evaluated both grossly and histologically, and only then was archival tissue selected. Five 10-micron scrolls were cut from each FFPE block, and DNA was then isolated using the AllPrep DNA/RNA FFPE Tissue kit. NanoDrop was used to check DNA concentration and purity, and a Bioanalyzer was used to assess RNA quality.

Recombination joined TRBV2 with TRBJ1-4; a tentative D match to TRBD1 spans 5 bases. Material for sequencing was placental tissue containing maternal and fetal cells. This TCR derives from a human patient with villitis of unknown etiology; the placental T cells may come from both mother and fetus. The nucleotide sequence reads as follows: TGTGCCAGCAGTGCAACGCCGGGGGGGTACCCTGAAAAACTGTTTTTT. Translated, it reads CASSATPGGYPEKLFF.